This TCR beta chain was captured by sequencing in a study of T cells in tuberculosis. Study-level background: T cells were selected with CD1B tetramers loaded with glucose monomycolate.

The germline gives CDR1 KGHSH, CDR2 LQKENI. V lost 0 bases and J 1 base, leaving 9 bases between the germline ends. There are 15 residues in the CDR3. Adolescents were screened for latent TB by skin test and IGRA. General study results and limits: Smaller alpha distances in active tuberculosis partly reflected shorter CDR3-alpha lengths.

The method was immunoSEQ multiplex PCR; TCRdb's version includes in-frame clones alone and lacks a portion of them. Of about 25,000 clones listed, approximately 90% are singletons. Details on this clone: What it binds is not known.

The sample consisted of PBMCs. The chain carries TRBV18 and TRBJ1-1; weak D call: TRBD1 (5 bases). This sequence was found in a donor aged 10 to 29 with latent tuberculosis or without tuberculosis infection. Some clones in this sample may be carry-over from other donors' samples. CDR3 nucleotide sequence: TGTGCCAGCTCACCACCGCGGGGACCGAACACTGAAGCTTTCTTT. It specifies CASSPPRGPNTEAFF.